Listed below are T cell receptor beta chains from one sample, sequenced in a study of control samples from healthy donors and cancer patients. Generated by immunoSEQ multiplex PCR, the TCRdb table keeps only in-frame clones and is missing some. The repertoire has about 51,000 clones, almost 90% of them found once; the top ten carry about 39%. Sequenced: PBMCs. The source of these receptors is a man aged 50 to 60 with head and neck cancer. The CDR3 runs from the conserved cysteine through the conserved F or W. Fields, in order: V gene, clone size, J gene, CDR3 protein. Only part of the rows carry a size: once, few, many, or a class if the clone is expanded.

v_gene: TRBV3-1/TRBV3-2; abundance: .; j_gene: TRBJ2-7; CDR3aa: CASSPAGGSSYEQYF
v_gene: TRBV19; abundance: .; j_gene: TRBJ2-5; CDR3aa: CASSPQTGVTTQYF
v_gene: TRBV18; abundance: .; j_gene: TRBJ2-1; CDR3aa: CASLPGQGYNEQFF
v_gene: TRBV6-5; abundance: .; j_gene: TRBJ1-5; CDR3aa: CASCRGRDQPQHF
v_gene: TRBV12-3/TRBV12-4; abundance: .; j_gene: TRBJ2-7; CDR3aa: CASSLNAYEQYF
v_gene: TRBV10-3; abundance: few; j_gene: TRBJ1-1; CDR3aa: CAIRRTQGMNTEAFF
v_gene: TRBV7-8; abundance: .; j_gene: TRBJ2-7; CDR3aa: CASSLGTSGSSGEQYF
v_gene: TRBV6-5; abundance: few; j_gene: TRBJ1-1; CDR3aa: CASNRGRGEAFF
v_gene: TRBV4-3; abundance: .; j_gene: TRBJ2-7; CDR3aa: CASSQTVYGLGQYF
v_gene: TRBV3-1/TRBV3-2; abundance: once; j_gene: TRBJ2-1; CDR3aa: CASSLGLGGNEQFF
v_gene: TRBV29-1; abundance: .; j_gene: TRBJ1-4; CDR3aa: CSVGSGGHREKLFF
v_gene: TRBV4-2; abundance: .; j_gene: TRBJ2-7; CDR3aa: CASSQDRGRYSYEQYF
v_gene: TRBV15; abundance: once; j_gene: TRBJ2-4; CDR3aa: CATSRDRGNIQYF
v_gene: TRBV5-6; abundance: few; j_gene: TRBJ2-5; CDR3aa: CASSTRRVGRAGGQETQYF
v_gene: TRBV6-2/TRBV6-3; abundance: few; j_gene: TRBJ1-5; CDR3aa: CASSYDRTGGSQPQHF
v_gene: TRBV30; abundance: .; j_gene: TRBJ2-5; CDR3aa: CAWSWGQETQYF
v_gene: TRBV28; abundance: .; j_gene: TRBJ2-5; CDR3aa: CASSPTGTGGEETQYF
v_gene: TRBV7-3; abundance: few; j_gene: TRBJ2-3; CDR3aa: CASPKIPSFVDTQYF
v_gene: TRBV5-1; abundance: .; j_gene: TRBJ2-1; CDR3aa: CASSPWASGPNEQFF
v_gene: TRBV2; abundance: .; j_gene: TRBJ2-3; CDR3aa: CASSGLAGAADTQYF
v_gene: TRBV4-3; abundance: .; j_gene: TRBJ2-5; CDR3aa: CASSQGGLLGGETQYF
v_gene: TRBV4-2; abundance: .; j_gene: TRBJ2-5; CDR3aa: CASSPRDSGKETQYF
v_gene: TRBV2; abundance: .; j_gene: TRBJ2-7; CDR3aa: CASISSYEQYF
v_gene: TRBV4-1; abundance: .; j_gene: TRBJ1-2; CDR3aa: CASSQRPGQPNYGYTF
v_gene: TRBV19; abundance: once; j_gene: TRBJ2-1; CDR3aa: CASSIGTGEQFF
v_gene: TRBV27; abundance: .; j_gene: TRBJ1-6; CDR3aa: CASSGWGWNNSPLHF
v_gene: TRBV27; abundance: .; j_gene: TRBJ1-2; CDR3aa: CASSLSKRGPTAYGYTF
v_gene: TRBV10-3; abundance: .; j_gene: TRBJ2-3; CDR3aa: CAISWTSGVTDTQYF
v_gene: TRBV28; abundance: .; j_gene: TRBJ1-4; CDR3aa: CASSLWQSHNEKLFF
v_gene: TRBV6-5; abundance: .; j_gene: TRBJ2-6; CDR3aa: CASSFSNSGANVLTF
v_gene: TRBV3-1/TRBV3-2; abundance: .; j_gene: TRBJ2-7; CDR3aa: CASSLDASYEQYF
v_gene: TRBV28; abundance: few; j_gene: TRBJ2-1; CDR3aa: CASSPSGRSEQFF
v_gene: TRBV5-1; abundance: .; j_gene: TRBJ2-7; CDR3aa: CASRPGTPSDEQYF
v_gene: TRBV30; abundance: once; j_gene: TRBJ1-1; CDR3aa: CAWGRVNTEAFF
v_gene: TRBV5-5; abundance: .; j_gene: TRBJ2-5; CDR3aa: CASSLGRGAEETQYF
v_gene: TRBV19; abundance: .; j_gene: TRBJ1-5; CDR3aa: CASSSWDRGRWQPQHF
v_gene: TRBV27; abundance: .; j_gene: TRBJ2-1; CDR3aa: CASRGVGSRSNYEQFF
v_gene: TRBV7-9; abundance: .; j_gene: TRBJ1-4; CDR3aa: CASTTGTGNEKLFF
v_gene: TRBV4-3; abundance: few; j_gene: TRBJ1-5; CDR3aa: CASSQETGRPQHF
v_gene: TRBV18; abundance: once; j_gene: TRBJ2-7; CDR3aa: CASSLSITGNDEQYF
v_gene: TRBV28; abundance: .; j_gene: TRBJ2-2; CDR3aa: CASSRSYRVGELFF
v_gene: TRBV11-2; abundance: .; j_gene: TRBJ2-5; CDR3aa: CASSHLVGSETQYF
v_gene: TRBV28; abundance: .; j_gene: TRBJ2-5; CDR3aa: CASTRDRGAETQYF
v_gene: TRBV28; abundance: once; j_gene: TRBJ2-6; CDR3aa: CASSLSGLGANVLTF
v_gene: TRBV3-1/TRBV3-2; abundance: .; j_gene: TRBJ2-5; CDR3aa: CASSQGGGGQTQYF
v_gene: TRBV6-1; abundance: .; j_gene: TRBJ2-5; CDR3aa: CASSELTGGPQETQYF
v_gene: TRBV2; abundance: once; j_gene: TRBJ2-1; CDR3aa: CASSGTSLNEQFF
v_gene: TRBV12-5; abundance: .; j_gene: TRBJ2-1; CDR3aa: CASGLGGAYEQFF
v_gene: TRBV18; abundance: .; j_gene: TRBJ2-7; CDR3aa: CASSPEAQGQYEQYF
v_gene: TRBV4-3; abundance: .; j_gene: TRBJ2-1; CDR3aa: CASSQDLERGVYNEQFF
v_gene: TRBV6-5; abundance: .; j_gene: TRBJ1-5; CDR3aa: CASTQGRDQPQHF
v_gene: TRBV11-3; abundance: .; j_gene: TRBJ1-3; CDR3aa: CASSLGGAGNTIYF
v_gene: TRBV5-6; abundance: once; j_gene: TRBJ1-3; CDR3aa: CASENPRRSGNTIYF
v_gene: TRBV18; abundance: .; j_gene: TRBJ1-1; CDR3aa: CASSPIFEGGTEAFF
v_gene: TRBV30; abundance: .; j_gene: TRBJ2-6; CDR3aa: CAWRRFQASGANVLTF
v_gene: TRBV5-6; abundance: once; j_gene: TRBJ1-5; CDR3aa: CASSLGPPTAHQPQHF
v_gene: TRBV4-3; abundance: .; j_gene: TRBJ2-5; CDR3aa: CASSHRSKETQYF
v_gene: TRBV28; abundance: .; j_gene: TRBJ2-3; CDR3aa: CASSSRQGLDTQYF
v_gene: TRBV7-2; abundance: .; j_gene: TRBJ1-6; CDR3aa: CASSLVGRVLSPLHF